This T cell receptor beta chain comes out of a study of blood T cell repertoires in COVID-19. Study background: The study drew acute and convalescent COVID-19 samples from the United States, Italy and Spain. T cells, B-cell-depleted T cells, or PBMCs supplied cDNA or gDNA.

Trimming removed 0 bases from V and 4 bases from J, with 10 bases in between. The CDR3 has 15 amino acids. Germline V gene lookup returns CDR1 LGHDT and CDR2 YNNKEL (reference sequence). Original analysis: Estimation of nucleated cell counts relied on the amplification of reference gene primers. Only in-frame clones appear in the TCRdb table, and some are missing; sequencing was by immunoSEQ multiplex PCR. V and J calls plus clone size are reproduced from that table; the DNA served to infer D and trimming. The repertoire holds 35,000 to 45,000 clones, with roughly 90% as singletons. The chain recombines TRBV3-1 (or the pseudogene TRBV3-2) with TRBJ2-1; TRBD2 is a possible D gene (6 bases). The material sequenced was peripheral blood. The origin of this receptor is a human donor in a cohort sampled during active COVID-19. The CDR3 region has the DNA TGTGCCAGCAGCCAAGATTTGGCGGGGTACAATGAGCAGTTCTTC. Its protein product is CASSQDLAGYNEQFF.